This T cell receptor (beta chain) was found in a study of T cells in localized non-small cell lung cancer. With regard to this clone: Its antigen is undetermined.

The CDR3 is made up of 11 amino acids. CDR1 is LNHDA and CDR2 is SQIVND in the germline V gene (reference sequence). Between the trimmed V and J ends, which lost 3 bases and 8 bases, there was a span of 4 bases. The table came from immunoSEQ multiplex PCR; TCRdb's copy has only in-frame clones and leaves some out. The top ten hold about 4% of the sample, which has 50,000 or so clones, less than 85% seen once. General study findings and limits: Overall survival was longer when the density of T cells in the blood was higher. Within adjacent lung there appeared a median around 60 of the top 100 tumor clones.

This sequence was found in a woman aged 35-75 years with stage II lung adenocarcinoma. The genes are TRBV19 and TRBJ1-4; D remains ambiguous. The sequences come from PBMCs, collected before any cancer treatment. The CDR3: CASSIGEKLFF. DNA for the CDR3: TGTGCCAGTAGTATCGGAGAAAAACTGTTTTTT.